Here is one TCR beta chain with its context. Antigen: not known. This sample stems from a study of PD-L1 blockade in urothelial cancer. Study overall: Males with bladder-origin urothelial cancer constituted about 85% of the 29 patients.

Regarding the study as a whole: Lower pretreatment blood TCR clonality, under the median, predicted better survival, researchers reported.

The study enrolled patients with locally advanced or metastatic urothelial carcinoma. Each PCR had synthetic TCR analog templates added to it as a spike-in. Clones were sequenced by immunoSEQ multiplex PCR, and TCRdb holds only the in-frame ones, with some missing. The table lists some 52,000 clones, over 70% of them singletons. The source was PBMCs, collected around atezolizumab (anti-PD-L1) treatment. This receptor was taken from a man aged 35 to 55 with urothelial cancer.

In DNA form, the CDR3 reads TGTGCCAGCAGCGTAGGGGCAGGGCCTCCGAGCCATGGCTACACCTTC. This translates into CASSVGAGPPSHGYTF. This chain connects TRBV9 to TRBJ1-2, with D possibly being TRBD1 (5 bases). The CDR3 has 16 residues. From germline, CDR1 is SGDLS and CDR2 YYNGEE. Trimming took 0 bases from V and 6 from J, leaving 18 bases between them.